The T cell receptor beta chain under discussion was sequenced for a study of cytomegalovirus exposure and HLA in healthy donors. Study observations and caveats: Researchers counted 164 TCR beta chains as cytomegalovirus-associated. HLA restriction was apparent for most CMV-associated TCR beta chains in a later analysis. Sequence variants that were highly shared formed a cluster that was likely a sequencing artifact.

The CDR3 has 11 amino acids. CDR1 and CDR2 from the germline V gene are SGHKS and YYEKEE (reference sequence). V was shortened by 2 bases and J by 7 bases, with 6 bases between the two germline ends. In the case of this clone: The antigen is undetermined.

Those who donated were healthy bone marrow donors. A multiplex PCR was run with 60 Vbeta primers and 13 Jbeta primers. The protocol was immunoSEQ multiplex PCR, while the TCRdb copy is restricted to in-frame clones and leaves out a portion. The sample lists around 200,000 clones; roughly 80% were seen once. The sequence was collected from a man aged 35 to 55 in good health and CMV-seropositive. The chain joins TRBV5-5 to TRBJ1-2; D is unresolved. Material for sequencing was PBMCs. This CDR3 is CASSFSLGYTF. The CDR3, as DNA: TGTGCCAGCAGCTTTTCTCTTGGCTACACCTTC.